This paragraph covers one TCR beta chain sequence. V was pared by 1 base and J by 1 base, with 14 bases between. Germline CDR1 reads MGHRA; CDR2 reads YSYEKL. The CDR3 is made up of 18 amino acids. This record comes from a study of control samples from healthy donors and cancer patients. The table came from immunoSEQ multiplex PCR; TCRdb's copy has only in-frame clones and leaves some out. This repertoire shows 170,000 or so clones, approximately 92% found once; its top ten account for 1.4% to 1.5%. The sequence was obtained from a man aged 18-30 years in good health. Sample: blood. V usage is TRBV4-1 and J usage is TRBJ2-6; D gene uncertain. The CDR3 loop is CASSQAPYSPSGANVLTF. CDR3 DNA: TGCGCCAGCAGCCAAGCCCCTTACTCACCTTCTGGGGCCAACGTCCTGACTTTC.